Listed below are T cell receptor beta chains from one sample, sequenced in a study of neoadjuvant anti-PD-1 for oral cavity cancer. Some clones are missing from TCRdb's copy, which holds only in-frame ones; the method was immunoSEQ multiplex PCR. The sample yields thousands of clones, around 73% seen once. This specimen consisted of PBMCs, obtained before nivolumab (anti-PD-1) treatment. These receptors all stem from a person aged 35-80 years with oral cavity squamous cell carcinoma. CDR3s include the opening cysteine and the closing phenylalanine or tryptophan. Each record gives: clone size, V gene, D gene, J gene, CDR3 DNA, CDR3 protein. A D gene is named only where the DNA matches it firmly. Not every row has a clone size; where given, it reads once, few, many or a size class.

size: NA; V: TRBV9; D: TRBD1; J: TRBJ1-2; DNA: TGTGCCAGCAGCGTCCACTTAGGACAGGGGGTTGTTGGCTATGGCTACACCTTC; CDR3: CASSVHLGQGVVGYGYTF
size: NA; V: TRBV2; D: NA; J: TRBJ2-7; DNA: TGTGCCAGCAGTGAAGCGCATGGGGGGACAGCCTACGAGCAGTACTTC; CDR3: CASSEAHGGTAYEQYF
size: NA; V: TRBV6-1; D: TRBD1; J: TRBJ1-4; DNA: TGTGCCAGCAGTGGATACGGACAGGGTAATGAAAAACTGTTTTTT; CDR3: CASSGYGQGNEKLFF
size: NA; V: TRBV7-9; D: TRBD1; J: TRBJ2-1; DNA: TGTGCCAGCAGCCTTCGACAGGGGACGATCAATGAGCAGTTCTTC; CDR3: CASSLRQGTINEQFF
size: NA; V: TRBV19; D: NA; J: TRBJ1-4; DNA: TGTGCCAGTCAGCATGGGACAAGTAATGAAAAACTGTTTTTT; CDR3: CASQHGTSNEKLFF
size: NA; V: TRBV19; D: NA; J: TRBJ1-1; DNA: TGTGCCAGTAGTAACCCCTCCATGGGGGCGTCTGAAGCTTTCTTT; CDR3: CASSNPSMGASEAFF
size: NA; V: TRBV4-3; D: NA; J: TRBJ1-2; DNA: TGCGCCAGCAGCCAAGATCATGATGACATACGCTATGGCTACACCTTC; CDR3: CASSQDHDDIRYGYTF
size: NA; V: TRBV5-4; D: NA; J: TRBJ1-2; DNA: TGTGCCAGCACCTCGAAACAGGGTGAGGCCATCTATGGCTACACCTTC; CDR3: CASTSKQGEAIYGYTF
size: NA; V: TRBV19; D: TRBD1; J: TRBJ1-1; DNA: TGTGCCAGTAGCTGGGACAGGGGACGGAACACTGAAGCTTTCTTT; CDR3: CASSWDRGRNTEAFF
size: few; V: TRBV6-5; D: TRBD1; J: TRBJ2-7; DNA: TGTGCCAGCAGTTATGGGCAGGGGGACTACGAGCAGTACTTC; CDR3: CASSYGQGDYEQYF